The 9 T cell receptor beta chains below come from one sample, sequenced in a study of TIL therapy for anti-PD-1-resistant metastatic lung cancer. This was the immunoSEQ v3 assay. The table came from immunoSEQ multiplex PCR; TCRdb's copy has only in-frame clones and leaves some out. Among about 50,000 clones listed, less than 75% were seen once. As for time point: pre-treatment sample, taken before nivolumab and TIL therapy. Pleural nodules or supraclavicular lymph nodes made up most of the excised metastases sampled. The specimen comprised tumor tissue, sampled at baseline. These receptors came from a person aged 25 to 85 with non-small cell lung cancer.

V usage is TRBV30 and J usage is TRBJ2-7; D uncertain. The CDR3 has 13 amino acids. V lost 2 bases, J lost 3 bases, and 11 bases lay in between. Germline CDR1 GTSNPN, CDR2 SVGIG (reference sequence). The CDR3 bases are TGTGCCTGGAGTCCCCAGGACCTCTACGAGCAGTACTTC. It translates to CAWSPQDLYEQYF.

V and J are TRBV15 and TRBJ1-2; 7 positions match TRBD1. The CDR3 runs to 16 residues. V dropped 3 bases and J dropped 2; count of bases not matched to a gene: 9. The V gene's germline CDR1 is LNHNV and CDR2 YYDKDF (reference sequence). The CDR3 coding sequence is TGTGCCACCAGCAGCCCTTCGACAGGGCTGAACTATGGCTACACCTTC. Amino acids: CATSSPSTGLNYGYTF. Using reference TRBV15 and TRBJ1-2 for the parts outside the CDR3, the full variable domain is DAMVIQNPRYQVTQFGKPVTLSCSQTLNHNVMYWYQQKSSQAPKLLFHYYDKDFNNEADTPDNFQSRRPNTSFCFLDIRSPGLGDTAMYLCATSSPSTGLNYGYTFGSGTRLTVV.

The chain employs TRBV9 and TRBJ2-7, with TRBD2 matching 7 bases. V dropped 0 bases and J dropped 4; count of bases not matched to a gene: 7. The germline CDR1 and CDR2 sequences are SGDLS and YYNGEE. The CDR3 consists of 15 residues. For the CDR3, the DNA is TGTGCCAGCAGCGTAGCTACTAGCGACCTATACGAGCAGTACTTC. Residues: CASSVATSDLYEQYF.

The chain combines TRBV10-3 with TRBJ1-2, with 8 bases lining up with TRBD1. The ends lost 4 bases at V and 11 bases at J; junction bases unmatched: 9. CDR1 ENHRY and CDR2 SYGVKD come from the germline V gene. This CDR3 comprises 13 residues. CDR3 region: CAISAQGAPRYTF. The DNA for the CDR3 is TGTGCCATCAGTGCCCAGGGGGCCCCCCGGTACACCTTC.

CDR3 protein: CASSGGTSGGVYEQYF. The CDR3 DNA follows: TGCGCCAGCAGCGGCGGGACTAGCGGGGGGGTTTACGAGCAGTACTTC. This chain connects TRBV5-1 to TRBJ2-7; 16 nucleotides align to TRBD2. The CDR3 spans 16 residues. Germline V gene lookup returns CDR1 SGHRS and CDR2 YFSETQ. With V trimmed by 4 bases and J by 4 bases, 5 bases remained unmatched.

This chain uses TRBV27 with TRBJ1-2; D remains ambiguous. The CDR3 is 13 amino acids. Germline CDR1 reads MNHEY; CDR2 reads SMNVEV (reference sequence). Trimming shortened V by 3 bases and J by 1 base, and 6 bases separated the two germline ends. CDR3 loop: CASSFTLNYGYTF. DNA for the CDR3: TGTGCCAGCAGTTTCACGCTTAACTATGGCTACACCTTC.

The rearrangement joins TRBV25-1 to TRBJ2-5; TRBD2 matches 8 bases. The CDR3 is made up of 15 amino acids. V was clipped by 5 bases and J by 3 bases; unmatched bases: 8. The germline V gene has CDR1 MGHDK and CDR2 SYGVNS. The CDR3 DNA reads as TGTGCCAGCAGTTCCGGGGCAGCGGGGGAAGAGACCCAGTACTTC. Translation gives CASSSGAAGEETQYF.

The genes are TRBV5-6 and TRBJ2-1; the match to TRBD2 covers 10 bases. Trimming took 2 bases from V and 0 from J; bases not matched to a gene: 8. This CDR3 comprises 18 residues. Germline V gives CDR1 SGHDT, CDR2 YYEEEE. The CDR3 spells CASSLQLAGPNSYNEQFF. The DNA of the CDR3 is TGTGCCAGCAGCTTACAACTAGCGGGGCCTAACTCCTACAATGAGCAGTTCTTC.

The chain joins TRBV6-4 to TRBJ1-1; a possible D gene is TRBD1 (5 bases). From germline, CDR1 is MRHNA and CDR2 SNTAGT. This CDR3 spans 15 amino acids. Trimming left V 3 bases short and J 4 bases short, with 15 bases between. The CDR3 loop reads CASSERIGGGTEAFF. The CDR3 nucleotides are TGTGCCAGCAGTGAAAGGATTGGGGGGGGCACTGAAGCTTTCTTT.